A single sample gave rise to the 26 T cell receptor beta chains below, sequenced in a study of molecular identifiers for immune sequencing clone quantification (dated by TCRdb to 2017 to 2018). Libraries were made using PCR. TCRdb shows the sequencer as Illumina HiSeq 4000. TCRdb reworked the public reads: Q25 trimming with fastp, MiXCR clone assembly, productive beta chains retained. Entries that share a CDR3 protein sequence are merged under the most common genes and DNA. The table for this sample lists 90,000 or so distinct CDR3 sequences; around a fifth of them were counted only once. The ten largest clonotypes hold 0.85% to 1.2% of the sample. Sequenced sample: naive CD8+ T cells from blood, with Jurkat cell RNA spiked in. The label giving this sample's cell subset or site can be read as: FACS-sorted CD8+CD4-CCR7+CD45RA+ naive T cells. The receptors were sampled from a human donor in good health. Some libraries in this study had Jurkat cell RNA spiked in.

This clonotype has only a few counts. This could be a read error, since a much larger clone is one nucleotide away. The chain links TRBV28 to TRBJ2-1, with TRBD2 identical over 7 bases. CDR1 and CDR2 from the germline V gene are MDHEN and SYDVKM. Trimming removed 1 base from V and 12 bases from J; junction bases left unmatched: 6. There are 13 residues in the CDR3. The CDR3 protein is CASSLYGGDGQFF. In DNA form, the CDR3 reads TGTGCCAGCAGTTTATATGGGGGGGATGGGCAGTTCTTC.

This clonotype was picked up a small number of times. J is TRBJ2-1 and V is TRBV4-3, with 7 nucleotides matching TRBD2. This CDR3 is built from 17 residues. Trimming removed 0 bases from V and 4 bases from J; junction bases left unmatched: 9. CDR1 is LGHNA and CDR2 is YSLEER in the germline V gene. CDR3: CASSQDHSGGSYNEQFF. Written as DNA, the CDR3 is TGCGCCAGCAGCCAAGATCACTCCGGGGGGTCATACAATGAGCAGTTCTTC.

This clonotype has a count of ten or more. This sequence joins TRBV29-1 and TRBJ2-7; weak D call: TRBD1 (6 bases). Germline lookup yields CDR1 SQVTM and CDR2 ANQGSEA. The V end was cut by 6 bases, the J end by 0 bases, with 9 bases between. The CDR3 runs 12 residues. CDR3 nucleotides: TGCAGCGTCAGGGGACCCTCCTACGAGCAGTACTTC. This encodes CSVRGPSYEQYF.

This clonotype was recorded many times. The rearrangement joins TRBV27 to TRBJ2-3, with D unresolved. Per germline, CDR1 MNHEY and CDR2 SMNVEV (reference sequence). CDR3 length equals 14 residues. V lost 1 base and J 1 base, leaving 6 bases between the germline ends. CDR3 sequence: CASSLFRGTDTQYF. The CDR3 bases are TGTGCCAGCAGTTTATTTAGGGGCACAGATACGCAGTATTTT.

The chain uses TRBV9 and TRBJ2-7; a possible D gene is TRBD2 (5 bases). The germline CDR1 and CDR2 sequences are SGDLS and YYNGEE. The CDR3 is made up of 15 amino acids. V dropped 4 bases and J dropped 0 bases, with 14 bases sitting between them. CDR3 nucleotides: TGTGCCAGCAGCCCAGAAGCGGAACACTCCTACGAGCAGTACTTC. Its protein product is CASSPEAEHSYEQYF.

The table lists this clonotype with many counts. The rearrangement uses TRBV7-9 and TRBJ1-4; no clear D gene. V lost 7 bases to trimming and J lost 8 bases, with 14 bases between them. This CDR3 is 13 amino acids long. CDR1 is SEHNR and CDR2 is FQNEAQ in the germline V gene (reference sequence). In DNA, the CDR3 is TGTGCCAGCACCCATGCTCTGGGGGAAAAACTGTTTTTT. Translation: CASTHALGEKLFF.

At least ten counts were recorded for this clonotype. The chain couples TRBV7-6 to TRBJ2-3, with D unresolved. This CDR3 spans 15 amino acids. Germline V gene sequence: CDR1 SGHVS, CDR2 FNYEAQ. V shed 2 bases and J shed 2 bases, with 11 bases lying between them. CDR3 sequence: CASSLFGSDTDTQYF. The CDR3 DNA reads TGTGCCAGCAGCTTATTCGGCAGCGACACAGATACGCAGTATTTT.

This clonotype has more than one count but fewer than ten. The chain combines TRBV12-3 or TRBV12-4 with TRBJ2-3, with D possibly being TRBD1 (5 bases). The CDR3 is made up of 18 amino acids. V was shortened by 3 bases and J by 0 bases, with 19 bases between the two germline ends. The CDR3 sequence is CASSFLALAGPSTDTQYF. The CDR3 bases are TGTGCCAGCAGTTTTCTTGCTCTGGCAGGGCCTAGCACAGATACGCAGTATTTT.

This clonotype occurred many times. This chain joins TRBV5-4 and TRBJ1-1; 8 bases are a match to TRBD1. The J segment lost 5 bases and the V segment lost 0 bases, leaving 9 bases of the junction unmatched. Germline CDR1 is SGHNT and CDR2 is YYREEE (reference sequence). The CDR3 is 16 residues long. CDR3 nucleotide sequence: TGTGCCAGCAGCTTGGGCTTAGGACAGGGAGAAACTGAAGCTTTCTTT. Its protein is CASSLGLGQGETEAFF.

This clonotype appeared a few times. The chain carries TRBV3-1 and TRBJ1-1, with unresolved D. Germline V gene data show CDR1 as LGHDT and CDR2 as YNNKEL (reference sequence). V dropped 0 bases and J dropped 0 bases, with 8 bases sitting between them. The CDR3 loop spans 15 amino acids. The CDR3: CASSQDLGMNTEAFF. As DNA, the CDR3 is TGTGCCAGCAGCCAAGATTTGGGGATGAACACTGAAGCTTTCTTT.

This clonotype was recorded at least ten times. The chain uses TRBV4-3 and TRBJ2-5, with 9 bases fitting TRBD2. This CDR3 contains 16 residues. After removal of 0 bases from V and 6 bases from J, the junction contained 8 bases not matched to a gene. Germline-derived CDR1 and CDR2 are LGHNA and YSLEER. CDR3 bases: TGCGCCAGCAGCCAAGACTGGAGCGGGAGGATGAAGACCCAGTACTTC. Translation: CASSQDWSGRMKTQYF.

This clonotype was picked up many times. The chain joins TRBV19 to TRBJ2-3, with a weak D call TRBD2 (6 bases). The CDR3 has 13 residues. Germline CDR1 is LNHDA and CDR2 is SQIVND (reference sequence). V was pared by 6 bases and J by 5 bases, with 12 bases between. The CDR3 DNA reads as TGTGCCAGTAGGTCGGAGGGCGGAGATACGCAGTATTTT. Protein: CASRSEGGDTQYF.

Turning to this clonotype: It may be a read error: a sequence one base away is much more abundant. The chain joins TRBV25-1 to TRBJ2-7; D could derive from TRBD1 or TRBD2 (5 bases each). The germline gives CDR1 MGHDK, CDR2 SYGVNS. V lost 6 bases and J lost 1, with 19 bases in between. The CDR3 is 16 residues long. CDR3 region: CASRDGAAAISYEQYF. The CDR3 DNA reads TGTGCCAGCAGGGACGGGGCAGCCGCCATTTCCTACGAGCAGTACTTC.

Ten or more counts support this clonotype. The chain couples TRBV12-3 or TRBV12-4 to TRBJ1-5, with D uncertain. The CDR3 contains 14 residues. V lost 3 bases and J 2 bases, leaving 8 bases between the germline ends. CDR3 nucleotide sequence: TGTGCCAGCAGTTTTGGGGTCGGCAATCAGCCCCAGCATTTT. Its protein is CASSFGVGNQPQHF.

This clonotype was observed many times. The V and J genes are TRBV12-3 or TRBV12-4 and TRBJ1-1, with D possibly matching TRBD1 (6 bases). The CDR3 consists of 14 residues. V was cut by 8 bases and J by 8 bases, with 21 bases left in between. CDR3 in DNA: TGTGCCAGCTTGAGTTGGGGGCCTACGGGGGAAGCTTTCTTT. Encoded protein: CASLSWGPTGEAFF.

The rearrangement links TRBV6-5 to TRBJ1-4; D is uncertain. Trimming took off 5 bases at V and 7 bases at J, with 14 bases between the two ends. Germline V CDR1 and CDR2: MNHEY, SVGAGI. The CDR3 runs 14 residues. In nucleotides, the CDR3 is TGTGCCAGCAGTCCGGTGGGATCAGGTGAAAAACTGTTTTTT. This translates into CASSPVGSGEKLFF.

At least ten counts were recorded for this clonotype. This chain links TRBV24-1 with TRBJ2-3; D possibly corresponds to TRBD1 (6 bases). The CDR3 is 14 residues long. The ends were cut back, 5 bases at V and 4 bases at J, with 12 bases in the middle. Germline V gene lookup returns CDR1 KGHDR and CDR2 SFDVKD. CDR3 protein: CATSATGLADTQYF. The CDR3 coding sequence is TGTGCCACCAGTGCGACAGGCTTGGCAGATACGCAGTATTTT.

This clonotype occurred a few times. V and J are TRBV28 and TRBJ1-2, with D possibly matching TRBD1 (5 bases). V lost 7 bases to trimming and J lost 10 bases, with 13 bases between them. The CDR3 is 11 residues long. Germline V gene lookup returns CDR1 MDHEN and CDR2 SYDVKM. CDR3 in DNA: TGTGCCAGCATCTACGACAGCCACTACACCTTC. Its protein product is CASIYDSHYTF.

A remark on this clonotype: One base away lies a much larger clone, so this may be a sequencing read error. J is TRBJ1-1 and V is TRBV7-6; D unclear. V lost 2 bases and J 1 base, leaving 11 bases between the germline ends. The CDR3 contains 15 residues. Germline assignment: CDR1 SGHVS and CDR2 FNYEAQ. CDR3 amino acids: CASSLTAGWNTEAFF. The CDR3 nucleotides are TGTGCCAGCAGCTTAACTGCGGGATGGAACACTGAAGCTTTCTTT.

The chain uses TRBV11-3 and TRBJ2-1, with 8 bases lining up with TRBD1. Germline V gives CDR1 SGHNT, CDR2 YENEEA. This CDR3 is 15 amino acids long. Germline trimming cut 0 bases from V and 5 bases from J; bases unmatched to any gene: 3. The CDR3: CASSLDGQGDNEQFF. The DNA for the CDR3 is TGTGCCAGCAGCTTAGATGGACAGGGTGACAATGAGCAGTTCTTC.

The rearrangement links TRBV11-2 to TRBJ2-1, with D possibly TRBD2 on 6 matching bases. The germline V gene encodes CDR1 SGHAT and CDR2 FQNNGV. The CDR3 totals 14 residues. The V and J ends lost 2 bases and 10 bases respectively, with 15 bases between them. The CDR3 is CASSLLQEGGEQFF. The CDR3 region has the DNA TGTGCCAGCAGCTTACTACAGGAGGGTGGGGAGCAGTTCTTC. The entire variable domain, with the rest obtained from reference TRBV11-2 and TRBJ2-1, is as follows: EAGVAQSPRYKIIEKRQSVAFWCNPISGHATLYWYQQILGQGPKLLIQFQNNGVVDDSQLPKDRFSAERLKGVDSTLKIQPAKLEDSAVYLCASSLLQEGGEQFFGPGTRLTVL.

CDR3 in amino acids: CASSHFPYEQYF. For the CDR3, the DNA is TGTGCCAGCAGCCATTTTCCTTACGAGCAGTACTTC. The rearrangement uses TRBV27 and TRBJ2-7; D ambiguous. The length of the CDR3 is 12 residues. Germline CDR1 MNHEY, CDR2 SMNVEV (reference sequence). The V end lost 6 bases, the J end lost 4 bases, and 10 bases lay between the germline ends.

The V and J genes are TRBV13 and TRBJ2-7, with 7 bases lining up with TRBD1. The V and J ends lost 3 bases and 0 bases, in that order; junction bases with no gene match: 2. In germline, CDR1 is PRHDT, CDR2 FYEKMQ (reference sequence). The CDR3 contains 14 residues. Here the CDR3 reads CASSFGTDSYEQYF. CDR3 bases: TGTGCCAGCAGCTTTGGGACAGACTCCTACGAGCAGTACTTC.

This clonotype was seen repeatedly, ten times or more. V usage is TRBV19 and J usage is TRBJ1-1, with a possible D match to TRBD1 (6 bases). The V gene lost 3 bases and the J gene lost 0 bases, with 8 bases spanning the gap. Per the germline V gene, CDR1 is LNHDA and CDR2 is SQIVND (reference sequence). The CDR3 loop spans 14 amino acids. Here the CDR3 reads CASSMGHLNTEAFF. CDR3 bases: TGTGCCAGTAGTATGGGACATCTGAACACTGAAGCTTTCTTT.

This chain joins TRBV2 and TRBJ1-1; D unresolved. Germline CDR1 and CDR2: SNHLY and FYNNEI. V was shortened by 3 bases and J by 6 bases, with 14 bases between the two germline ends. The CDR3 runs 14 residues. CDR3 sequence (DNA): TGTGCCAGCAGTGATTCTGGGTCGCGGGCTGAAGCTTTCTTT. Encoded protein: CASSDSGSRAEAFF.

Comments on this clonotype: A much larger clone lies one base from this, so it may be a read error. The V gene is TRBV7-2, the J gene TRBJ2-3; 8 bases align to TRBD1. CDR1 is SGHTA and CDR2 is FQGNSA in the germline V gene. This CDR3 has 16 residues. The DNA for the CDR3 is TGTGCCAACAGCACGCCCCGCGGGACAGGTGAAGATACGCAGTATTTT. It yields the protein CANSTPRGTGEDTQYF.